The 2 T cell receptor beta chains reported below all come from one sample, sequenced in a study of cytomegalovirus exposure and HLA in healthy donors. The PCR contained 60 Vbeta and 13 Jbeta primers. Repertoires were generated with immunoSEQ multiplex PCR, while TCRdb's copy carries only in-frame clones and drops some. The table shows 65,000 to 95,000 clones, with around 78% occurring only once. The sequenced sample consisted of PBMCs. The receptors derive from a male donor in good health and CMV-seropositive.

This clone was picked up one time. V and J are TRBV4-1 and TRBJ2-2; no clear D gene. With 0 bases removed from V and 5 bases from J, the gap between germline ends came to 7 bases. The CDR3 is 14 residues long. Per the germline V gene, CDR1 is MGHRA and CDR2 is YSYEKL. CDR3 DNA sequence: TGCGCCAGCAGCCAAGATAGAGCGACCGGGGAGCTGTTTTTT. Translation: CASSQDRATGELFF.

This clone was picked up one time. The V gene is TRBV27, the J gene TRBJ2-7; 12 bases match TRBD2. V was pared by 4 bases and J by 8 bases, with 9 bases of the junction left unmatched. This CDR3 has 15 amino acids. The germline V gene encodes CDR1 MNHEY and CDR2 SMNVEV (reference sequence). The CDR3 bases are TGTGCCAGCAGTTCTCACACTAGCGGGAGGCCCCAGCAGTACTTC. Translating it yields CASSSHTSGRPQQYF.